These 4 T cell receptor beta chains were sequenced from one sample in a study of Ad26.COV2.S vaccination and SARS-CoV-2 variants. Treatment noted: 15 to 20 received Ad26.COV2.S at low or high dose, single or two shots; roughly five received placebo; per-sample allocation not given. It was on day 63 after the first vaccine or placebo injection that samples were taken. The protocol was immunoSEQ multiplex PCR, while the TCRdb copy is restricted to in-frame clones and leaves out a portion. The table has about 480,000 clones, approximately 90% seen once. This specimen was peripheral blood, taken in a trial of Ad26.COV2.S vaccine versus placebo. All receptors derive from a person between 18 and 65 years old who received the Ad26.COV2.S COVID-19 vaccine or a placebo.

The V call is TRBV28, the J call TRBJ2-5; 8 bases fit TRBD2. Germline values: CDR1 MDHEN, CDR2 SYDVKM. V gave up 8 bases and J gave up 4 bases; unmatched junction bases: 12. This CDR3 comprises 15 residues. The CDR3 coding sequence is TGTGCCAGCTTAGGAGCGGGAGCTTACCCAGAGACCCAGTACTTC. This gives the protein CASLGAGAYPETQYF. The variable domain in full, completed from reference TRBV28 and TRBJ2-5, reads DVKVTQSSRYLVKRTGEKVFLECVQDMDHENMFWYRQDPGLGLRLIYFSYDVKMKEKGDIPEGYSVSREKKERFSLILESASTNQTSMYLCASLGAGAYPETQYFGPGTRLLVL.

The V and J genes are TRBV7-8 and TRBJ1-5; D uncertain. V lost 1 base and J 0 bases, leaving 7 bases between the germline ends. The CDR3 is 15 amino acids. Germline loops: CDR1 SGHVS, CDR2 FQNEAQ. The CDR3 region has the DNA TGTGCCAGCAGCTTAGGAGCCTATAGCAATCAGCCCCAGCATTTT. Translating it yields CASSLGAYSNQPQHF.

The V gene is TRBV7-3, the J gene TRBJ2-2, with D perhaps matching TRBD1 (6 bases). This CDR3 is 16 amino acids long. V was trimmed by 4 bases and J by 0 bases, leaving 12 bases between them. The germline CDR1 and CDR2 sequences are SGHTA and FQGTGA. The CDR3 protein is CASSSPGHTNTGELFF. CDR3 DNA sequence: TGTGCCAGCAGCTCGCCGGGACACACGAACACCGGGGAGCTGTTTTTT.

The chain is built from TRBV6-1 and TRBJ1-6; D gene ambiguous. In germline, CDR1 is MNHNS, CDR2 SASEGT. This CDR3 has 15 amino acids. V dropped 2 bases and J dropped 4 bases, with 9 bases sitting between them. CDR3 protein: CASSEHKQYNSPLHF. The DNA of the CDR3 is TGTGCCAGCAGTGAACACAAGCAATATAATTCACCCCTCCACTTT.